This TCR beta chain was captured by sequencing in a study of blood T cell repertoires in COVID-19. Study details: The United States, Italy and Spain supplied acute and convalescent COVID-19 samples. From T cells, B-cell-depleted T cells, or PBMCs came the material, which was cDNA or gDNA.

This CDR3 contains 15 residues. V dropped 1 base and J dropped 7; count of bases not matched to a gene: 0. Germline values: CDR1 LNHNV, CDR2 YYDKDF (reference sequence). The authors' processing: Amplification of reference gene primers was used by the study to estimate nucleated cell counts. Assay: immunoSEQ multiplex PCR; the TCRdb copy retains only in-frame clones and omits some. V and J calls and clone size are as listed in that table; D and trimming were resolved from the DNA. Of 170,000 or so clones listed, approximately 84% are singletons. Sequenced input: peripheral blood. The J gene is TRBJ2-1, the V gene TRBV15; 14 bases are shared with TRBD2. This clonotype was obtained from a man aged 18 to 29 with active or convalescent COVID-19. In nucleotides, the CDR3 is TGTGCCACCAGCAGAGGGACTAGCGGGAGGAATGAGCAGTTCTTC. Translation: CATSRGTSGRNEQFF.